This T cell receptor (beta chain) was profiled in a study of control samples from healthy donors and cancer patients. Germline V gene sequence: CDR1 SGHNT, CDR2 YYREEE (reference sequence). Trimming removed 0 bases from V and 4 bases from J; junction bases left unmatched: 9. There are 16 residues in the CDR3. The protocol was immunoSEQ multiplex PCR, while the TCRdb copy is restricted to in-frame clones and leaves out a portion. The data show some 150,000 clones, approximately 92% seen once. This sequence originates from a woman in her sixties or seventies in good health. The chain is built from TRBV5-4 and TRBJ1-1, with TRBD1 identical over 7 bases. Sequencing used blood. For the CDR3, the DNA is TGTGCCAGCAGCTTGGAGCAGGGGGGGCGGTCCACTGAAGCTTTCTTT. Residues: CASSLEQGGRSTEAFF.